This note documents a single TCR beta chain sequence. This specimen belongs to a study of shared clonotypes between healthy human individuals. Sequencing used immunoSEQ multiplex PCR; TCRdb keeps in-frame clones, though not all of them. Of about 230,000 clones in the sample, 65% were seen once. The CDR3 sequence is 11 residues long. V dropped 4 bases and J dropped 4 bases, with 5 bases sitting between them. The germline V gene encodes CDR1 SGHNT and CDR2 YYREEE (reference sequence). The clonotype originates from a young man in good health. The specimen sequenced was memory CD4+ T cells sorted from blood. Subset defined: CD45RA-negative fraction. The chain is built from TRBV5-4 and TRBJ1-2, with D unclear. In nucleotides, the CDR3 is TGTGCCAGCAGCAGTGGCTATGGCTACACCTTC. Amino acids: CASSSGYGYTF.